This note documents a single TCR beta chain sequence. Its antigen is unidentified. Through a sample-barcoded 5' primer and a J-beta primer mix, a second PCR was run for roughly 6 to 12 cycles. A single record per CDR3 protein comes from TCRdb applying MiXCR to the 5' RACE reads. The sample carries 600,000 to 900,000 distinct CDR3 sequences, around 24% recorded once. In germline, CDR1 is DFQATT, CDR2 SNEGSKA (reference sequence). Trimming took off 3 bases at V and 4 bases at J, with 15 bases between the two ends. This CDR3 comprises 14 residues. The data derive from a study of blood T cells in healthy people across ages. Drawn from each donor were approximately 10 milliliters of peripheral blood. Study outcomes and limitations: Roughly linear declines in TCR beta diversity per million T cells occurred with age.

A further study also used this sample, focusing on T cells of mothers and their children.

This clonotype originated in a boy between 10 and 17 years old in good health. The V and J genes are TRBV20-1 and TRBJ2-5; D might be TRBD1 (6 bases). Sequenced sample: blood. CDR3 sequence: CSASFTGWRETQYF. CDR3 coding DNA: TGCAGTGCTAGCTTCACAGGGTGGAGAGAGACCCAGTACTTC.